This TCR beta chain was profiled in a study of graft-versus-host responses after intestinal transplantation. Study as a whole: Isolated intestinal, liver-intestinal, or multivisceral transplants were what recipients had. Uniformly, recipients were administered anti-thymocyte globulin induction with subsequent tacrolimus and steroids for approximately 3 years. Study outcomes and limitations: Detected in recipient marrow were GvH clones, some of which were first observed in ileum or blood. HvG clone declines early post-transplant were associated with peak circulating GvH levels.

Comment on this clone: The antigen is unknown.

The CDR3 extends over 14 amino acids. With 11 bases removed from V and 0 bases from J, the gap between germline ends came to 15 bases. Germline lookup yields CDR1 MNHEY and CDR2 SMNVEV (reference sequence). Profiling relied on immunoSEQ multiplex PCR, and the TCRdb table lists in-frame clones only, not all of them. The sample holds about 92,000 clones; 90% to 95% are singletons and the top ten take roughly 6%. The receptor was derived from a human donor who received an intestinal transplant. The chain uses TRBV27 and TRBJ2-3; D is undetermined. The material sequenced was unstimulated CD8+ T cells sorted from spleen or lymph node cells, taken before intestinal transplant. The CDR3 protein is CADRKLSSTDTQYF. CDR3 DNA sequence: TGTGCCGATCGTAAACTTTCTAGCACAGATACGCAGTATTTT.